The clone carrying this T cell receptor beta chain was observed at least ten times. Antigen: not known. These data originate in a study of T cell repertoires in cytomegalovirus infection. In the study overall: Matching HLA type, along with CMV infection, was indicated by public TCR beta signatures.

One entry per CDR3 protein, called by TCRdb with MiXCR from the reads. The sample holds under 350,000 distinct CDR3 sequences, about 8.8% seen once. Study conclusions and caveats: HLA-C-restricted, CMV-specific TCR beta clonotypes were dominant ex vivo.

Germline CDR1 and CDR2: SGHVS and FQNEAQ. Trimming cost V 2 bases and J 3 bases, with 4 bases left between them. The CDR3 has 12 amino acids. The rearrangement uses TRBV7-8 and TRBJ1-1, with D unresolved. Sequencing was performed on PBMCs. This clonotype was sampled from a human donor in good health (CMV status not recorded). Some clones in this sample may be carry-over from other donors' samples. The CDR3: CASSLSDTEAFF. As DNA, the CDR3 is TGTGCCAGCAGCTTAAGTGACACTGAAGCTTTCTTT.